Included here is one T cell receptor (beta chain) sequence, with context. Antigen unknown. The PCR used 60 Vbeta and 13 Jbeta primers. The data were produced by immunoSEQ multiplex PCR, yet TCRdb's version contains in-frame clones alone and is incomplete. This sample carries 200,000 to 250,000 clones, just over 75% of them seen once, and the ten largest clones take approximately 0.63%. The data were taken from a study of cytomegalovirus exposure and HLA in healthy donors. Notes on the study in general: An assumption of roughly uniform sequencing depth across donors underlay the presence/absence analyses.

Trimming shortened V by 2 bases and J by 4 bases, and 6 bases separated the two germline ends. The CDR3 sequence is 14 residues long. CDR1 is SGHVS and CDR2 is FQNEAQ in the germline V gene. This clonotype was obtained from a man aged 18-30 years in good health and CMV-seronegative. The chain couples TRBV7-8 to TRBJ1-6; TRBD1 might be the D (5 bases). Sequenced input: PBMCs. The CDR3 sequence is CASSLQGYNSPLHF. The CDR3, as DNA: TGTGCCAGCAGCTTACAGGGTTATAATTCACCCCTCCACTTT.